These 9 T cell receptor beta chains were sequenced from one sample in a study of blood T cell repertoires in COVID-19. Clones were read by immunoSEQ multiplex PCR, and TCRdb kept only the in-frame ones, dropping some. The table records about 260,000 clones, more than 90% of them present only once. Sequenced: peripheral blood. These receptors were collected from a person under 35 with COVID-19, enrolled during active disease.

For the CDR3, the DNA is TGCGCCAGCAGCTTGGGGACAGGGGAAGGCTACACCTTC. Amino acid sequence: CASSLGTGEGYTF. This chain connects TRBV5-1 to TRBJ1-2, with 9 bases matching TRBD1. CDR1 is SGHRS, CDR2 YFSETQ, per germline. This CDR3 comprises 13 residues. Trimming took 0 bases from V and 8 from J; bases not matched to a gene: 2.

The J gene is TRBJ2-4, the V gene TRBV4-2, with 8 bases matching TRBD2. CDR1 LGHNA and CDR2 YNFKEQ come from the germline V gene. The CDR3 runs to 21 residues. Trimming removed 1 base from V and 0 bases from J; junction bases left unmatched: 17. Written as DNA, the CDR3 is TGTGCCAGCAGCCAAGTTAGGCCCAATAGCGGGGAAGGGATAGCCAAAAACATTCAGTACTTC. This encodes CASSQVRPNSGEGIAKNIQYF.

The CDR3 DNA sequence: TGTGCCAGCAGGCCCTTCTCCCGGGACAGGGGGGAGAGCAATCAGCCCCAGCATTTT. Amino acid sequence: CASRPFSRDRGESNQPQHF. V gene TRBV27 combines with J gene TRBJ1-5; the match to TRBD1 covers 11 bases. CDR1 and CDR2 from the germline V gene are MNHEY and SMNVEV (reference sequence). The CDR3 loop spans 19 amino acids. The junction had 14 bases not matched to a gene; V was cut back by 6 bases and J by 1 base.

This clone came up once. V gene TRBV11-2 combines with J gene TRBJ1-1; no firm D call. The CDR3 runs to 15 residues. The germline V gene has CDR1 SGHAT and CDR2 FQNNGV. V lost 5 bases, J lost 4 bases, and 17 bases lay in between. Written as DNA, the CDR3 is TGTGCCAGCAGCCTTATTGCCGGAGAGGGCACTGAAGCTTTCTTT. Its translation: CASSLIAGEGTEAFF.

The J gene is TRBJ2-7, the V gene TRBV4-1; D may be TRBD2 (6 bases). The CDR3 totals 15 residues. Trimming shortened V by 3 bases and J by 0 bases, and 12 bases separated the two germline ends. CDR1 is MGHRA and CDR2 is YSYEKL in the germline V gene. For the CDR3, the DNA is TGCGCCAGCAGCCACTCAGCGGGCCCCTCCTACGAGCAGTACTTC. Translation gives CASSHSAGPSYEQYF.

The chain recombines TRBV24-1 with TRBJ1-4, with 7 bases identical to TRBD1. The junction had 4 bases not matched to a gene; V was cut back by 5 bases and J by 8 bases. Germline V gene lookup returns CDR1 KGHDR and CDR2 SFDVKD. The CDR3 loop spans 13 amino acids. The CDR3 bases are TGTGCCACCAGTGGGGACAGAGGCGAAAAACTGTTTTTT. Translated, it gives CATSGDRGEKLFF.

The CDR3 loop is CASSSGLAGRYTQYF. Written as DNA, the CDR3 is TGTGCCAGCAGCTCGGGACTAGCGGGCCGCTATACGCAGTATTTT. V usage is TRBV28 and J usage is TRBJ2-3; 12 nucleotides line up with TRBD2. With 6 bases clipped from V and 7 bases from J, the junction kept 8 bases outside the gene matches. This CDR3 spans 15 amino acids. The germline CDR1 and CDR2 sequences are MDHEN and SYDVKM.

This chain links TRBV2 with TRBJ2-2; D gene unclear. Trimming removed 5 bases from V and 1 base from J, with 8 bases in between. Germline V gene sequence: CDR1 SNHLY, CDR2 FYNNEI. The CDR3 consists of 14 residues. The CDR3 nucleotides are TGTGCCAGCAGTTCCTATTTGAACACCGGGGAGCTGTTTTTT. Protein: CASSSYLNTGELFF.

CDR3 DNA: TGTGCCAGCAGGGTTGGGACTAGCGGGATGGTCTACGAGCAGTACTTC. Its translation: CASRVGTSGMVYEQYF. The V gene is TRBV2, the J gene TRBJ2-7, with TRBD2 identical over 13 bases. The CDR3 totals 16 residues. The V segment lost 6 bases and the J segment 3 bases; nucleotides outside the gene matches: 8. Germline assignment: CDR1 SNHLY and CDR2 FYNNEI.